Listed below are T cell receptor beta chains from one sample, sequenced in a study of CD8 T cells in Susac syndrome. In TCRdb, the immunoSEQ multiplex PCR reads were re-called with MiXCR into one record per CDR3 protein. The table shows about 180,000 distinct CDR3 sequences, with approximately 94% occurring only once. What was sequenced was CD4+ T cells from PBMCs. These receptors were obtained from a human donor with Susac syndrome. Both conserved end residues are trimmed from each CDR3. The order of the fields is V gene, CDR3 length, J gene, CDR3 protein.

v_call: TRBV14; cdr3_length: 13; j_call: TRBJ2-7; cdr3_aa: ASSQLGSGSYEQY
v_call: TRBV10-3; cdr3_length: 13; j_call: TRBJ2-5; cdr3_aa: AIRPGQGIRETQY
v_call: TRBV7-6; cdr3_length: 17; j_call: TRBJ2-1; cdr3_aa: ASSLVSFGTSYSYNEQF
v_call: TRBV29-1; cdr3_length: 10; j_call: TRBJ1-5; cdr3_aa: SAQGADQPQH
v_call: TRBV9; cdr3_length: 11; j_call: TRBJ1-5; cdr3_aa: ASSGRGGAPQH
v_call: TRBV2; cdr3_length: 11; j_call: TRBJ2-5; cdr3_aa: ASSDTGGETQY
v_call: TRBV7-2; cdr3_length: 12; j_call: TRBJ2-3; cdr3_aa: ASNPDRRTDTQY
v_call: TRBV5-4; cdr3_length: 15; j_call: TRBJ2-3; cdr3_aa: ASSLWGLEFSADTQY
v_call: TRBV3-1; cdr3_length: 11; j_call: TRBJ2-7; cdr3_aa: ASSQDHVHEQY
v_call: TRBV2; cdr3_length: 13; j_call: TRBJ2-1; cdr3_aa: ASSANSGGGNEQF
v_call: TRBV4-2; cdr3_length: 15; j_call: TRBJ2-5; cdr3_aa: ASSKEADFTSQETQY
v_call: TRBV10-3; cdr3_length: 10; j_call: TRBJ2-5; cdr3_aa: AISESQGTRY
v_call: TRBV20-1; cdr3_length: 12; j_call: TRBJ1-1; cdr3_aa: SARDDSQNTEAF
v_call: TRBV7-2; cdr3_length: 13; j_call: TRBJ1-4; cdr3_aa: ASSEQGKSNEKLF
v_call: TRBV15; cdr3_length: 11; j_call: TRBJ1-5; cdr3_aa: ATSSLGNQPQH
v_call: TRBV20-1; cdr3_length: 12; j_call: TRBJ1-1; cdr3_aa: SAVNRDGHTEAF
v_call: TRBV14; cdr3_length: 10; j_call: TRBJ2-7; cdr3_aa: ASSHSSREQY
v_call: TRBV25-1; cdr3_length: 13; j_call: TRBJ2-7; cdr3_aa: ASSDIARTPYEQY
v_call: TRBV24-1; cdr3_length: 14; j_call: TRBJ2-6; cdr3_aa: ATRGTSASGANVLT
v_call: TRBV12-3/TRBV12-4; cdr3_length: 10; j_call: TRBJ1-1; cdr3_aa: ASSPQGLSAF
v_call: TRBV7-2; cdr3_length: 11; j_call: TRBJ1-1; cdr3_aa: ASSLAGQRGAF
v_call: TRBV20-1; cdr3_length: 12; j_call: TRBJ1-1; cdr3_aa: SATWTPGSTEAF
v_call: TRBV18; cdr3_length: 12; j_call: TRBJ2-4; cdr3_aa: ASSRNDRGNIQY
v_call: TRBV5-6; cdr3_length: 14; j_call: TRBJ2-4; cdr3_aa: ASSWGPPGAKNIQY
v_call: TRBV3-1; cdr3_length: 13; j_call: TRBJ1-3; cdr3_aa: ASSQAPGRGNTIY
v_call: TRBV6-6; cdr3_length: 13; j_call: TRBJ1-2; cdr3_aa: ASSSAYRVYYGYT
v_call: TRBV2; cdr3_length: 13; j_call: TRBJ2-5; cdr3_aa: ASSERLAGKETQY
v_call: TRBV10-1; cdr3_length: 11; j_call: TRBJ2-7; cdr3_aa: ASSEAVNYEQY
v_call: TRBV20-1; cdr3_length: 10; j_call: TRBJ1-5; cdr3_aa: SAREGATTQH
v_call: TRBV5-1; cdr3_length: 16; j_call: TRBJ2-2; cdr3_aa: ASSGSSGGSRPTGELF
v_call: TRBV6-1; cdr3_length: 14; j_call: TRBJ2-5; cdr3_aa: ASSPRLAGGGETQY
v_call: TRBV2; cdr3_length: 15; j_call: TRBJ2-5; cdr3_aa: ASRLNGLAGGQETQY
v_call: TRBV20-1; cdr3_length: 12; j_call: TRBJ1-1; cdr3_aa: SARRAGGNTEAF
v_call: TRBV12-3/TRBV12-4; cdr3_length: 14; j_call: TRBJ2-6; cdr3_aa: ASSSGQGSGANVLT
v_call: TRBV12-3/TRBV12-4; cdr3_length: 11; j_call: TRBJ1-2; cdr3_aa: ASSFRGFYDYT
v_call: TRBV10-3; cdr3_length: 13; j_call: TRBJ2-4; cdr3_aa: AISPQAGGENIQY
v_call: TRBV2; cdr3_length: 13; j_call: TRBJ2-4; cdr3_aa: ASRRGGGPKNIQY
v_call: TRBV20-1; cdr3_length: 9; j_call: TRBJ1-1; cdr3_aa: SAAGMTEAF
v_call: TRBV5-4; cdr3_length: 11; j_call: TRBJ2-5; cdr3_aa: ASRGTSQETQY